The 16 T cell receptor beta chains below were found in one sample sequenced in a study of shared clonotypes between healthy human individuals. Some clones are missing from TCRdb's copy, which holds only in-frame ones; the method was immunoSEQ multiplex PCR. The sample consists of around 120,000 clones, about 67% of them appearing once. The sample consisted of memory CD8+ T cells sorted from blood. Stated subset: CD45RO+ cells pooled with CCR7-negative TemRA cells. These receptors were collected from a woman aged 25 to 39 in good health.

The rearrangement uses TRBV6-1 and TRBJ2-7, with D unclear. This CDR3 contains 14 residues. Germline CDR1 reads MNHNS; CDR2 reads SASEGT. Trimming cost V 1 base and J 6 bases, with 13 bases left between them. The CDR3 reads CASSEVNQKVEQYF. The CDR3 DNA is TGTGCCAGCAGTGAAGTAAACCAAAAGGTCGAGCAGTACTTC.

This clone appeared a few times. This chain links TRBV25-1 with TRBJ2-3; 9 bases are a match to TRBD2. CDR1 MGHDK and CDR2 SYGVNS come from the germline V gene. The V segment lost 4 bases and the J segment 6 bases; nucleotides outside the gene matches: 5. This CDR3 contains 14 residues. The DNA for the CDR3 is TGTGCCAGCAGTGGGCAGCGGGAGGCGGATACGCAGTATTTT. It specifies CASSGQREADTQYF. The full variable domain, with the rest looked up from reference TRBV25-1 and TRBJ2-3, is EADIYQTPRYLVIGTGKKITLECSQTMGHDKMYWYQQDPGMELHLIHYSYGVNSTEKGDLSSESTVSRIRTEHFPLTLESARPSHTSQYLCASSGQREADTQYFGPGTRLTVL.

The chain carries TRBV7-7 and TRBJ2-5, with D possibly called TRBD1 or TRBD2 (6 bases each). V was pared by 5 bases and J by 6 bases, with 22 bases between. The length of the CDR3 is 16 residues. Germline V CDR1 and CDR2: SSHAT, FNYEAQ (reference sequence). The CDR3: CASSPWARRGQKTQYF. CDR3 coding DNA: TGTGCCAGCAGCCCCTGGGCCCGGAGGGGACAAAAGACCCAGTACTTC.

V gene TRBV7-9 combines with J gene TRBJ2-1; TRBD2 aligns across 11 bases. Trimming removed 0 bases from V and 6 bases from J; junction bases left unmatched: 13. Germline V gene lookup returns CDR1 SEHNR and CDR2 FQNEAQ (reference sequence). The CDR3 runs 19 residues. The CDR3 DNA is TGTGCCAGCAGCTTAGCCCCCGTGGGACTAGCGGAGGCTGGCAATGAGCAGTTCTTC. Encoded protein: CASSLAPVGLAEAGNEQFF.

This clone was detected a few times. The chain couples TRBV27 to TRBJ2-5, with D unclear. The germline gives CDR1 MNHEY, CDR2 SMNVEV (reference sequence). The CDR3 consists of 15 residues. The ends were cut back, 6 bases at V and 5 bases at J, with 19 bases in the middle. The chain's CDR3 is CASSQTPAVSETQYF. CDR3 nucleotide sequence: TGTGCCAGCAGCCAAACCCCGGCGGTCTCGGAGACCCAGTACTTC.

The chain has TRBV7-2 and TRBJ1-3, with D tentatively TRBD1 (5 bases). V was trimmed by 4 bases and J by 7 bases, leaving 20 bases between them. The CDR3 extends over 16 amino acids. Germline V gene lookup returns CDR1 SGHTA and CDR2 FQGNSA. In DNA form, the CDR3 reads TGTGCCAGCAGCTCGACGGTCGGGACCATCCGGAACACCATATATTTT. This encodes CASSSTVGTIRNTIYF.

This clone was detected only once. The chain carries TRBV20-1 and TRBJ2-5; no reliable D call. Germline CDR1 DFQATT, CDR2 SNEGSKA (reference sequence). The CDR3 length is 10 residues. Trimming removed 3 bases from V and 5 bases from J, with 4 bases in between. The CDR3 DNA sequence: TGCAGTGCTAGTGACGAGACCCAGTACTTC. It yields the protein CSASDETQYF.

This clone occurred once. A read error is the likely source, as a far larger clone sits one nucleotide away. The identical CDR3 is also encoded by other nucleotide sequences in the sample. The chain couples TRBV6-4 to TRBJ2-6, with 7 bases identical to TRBD1. CDR1 and CDR2 (germline): MRHNA, SNTAGT. The CDR3 covers 16 residues. Trimming at V came to 2 bases and at J to 4 bases, leaving 5 bases not matched to a gene. The CDR3 sequence: CASSDEARGGANVLTF. The CDR3, as DNA: TGTGCCAGCAGTGACGAGGCCAGGGGGGGGGCCAACGTCCTGACTTTC.

The chain employs TRBV19 and TRBJ1-1, with 8 bases fitting TRBD1. Germline trimming cut 6 bases from V and 10 bases from J; bases unmatched to any gene: 7. Germline V gives CDR1 LNHDA, CDR2 SQIVND (reference sequence). The CDR3 contains 12 residues. The CDR3 protein is CASSVTGAGAFF. The CDR3 coding sequence is TGTGCCAGTAGCGTGACAGGGGCGGGAGCTTTCTTT.

This clone came up a few times. The V and J genes are TRBV30 and TRBJ1-2, with D possibly TRBD1 on 6 matching bases. Germline V lookup: CDR1 GTSNPN, CDR2 SVGIG (reference sequence). The CDR3 is made up of 13 amino acids. Deletions cut 4 bases from V and 5 bases from J, with 14 bases between. The CDR3 sequence: CAWTRGQRYGYTF. The CDR3 DNA reads as TGTGCCTGGACACGGGGGCAGAGATATGGCTACACCTTC.

The V and J genes are TRBV5-1 and TRBJ2-2; either TRBD1 or TRBD2 may fit D (5 bases each). The CDR3 spans 14 residues. V gave up 4 bases and J gave up 6 bases, with 13 bases separating them. Germline CDR1 is SGHRS and CDR2 is YFSETQ. CDR3 residues: CASSTGRGPGELFF. The CDR3 region has the DNA TGCGCCAGCAGCACGGGAAGGGGCCCCGGGGAGCTGTTTTTT.

The V call is TRBV2, the J call TRBJ2-1; 15 bases agree with TRBD2. CDR1 is SNHLY and CDR2 is FYNNEI in the germline V gene. J was trimmed by 7 bases and V by 7 bases; bases with no gene match: 8. The CDR3 loop spans 16 amino acids. CDR3 sequence (DNA): TGTGCCAGCACCCGGACTAGCGGGAGGGGGGTAAATGAGCAGTTCTTC. As protein: CASTRTSGRGVNEQFF.

The chain links TRBV28 to TRBJ2-3; D remains unclear. The CDR3 covers 13 residues. Between the trimmed V and J ends, which lost 6 bases and 1 base, there was a span of 8 bases. The germline CDR1 and CDR2 sequences are MDHEN and SYDVKM. CDR3 in DNA: TGTGCCAGCAGGGAGTACGGCACAGATACGCAGTATTTT. This translates into CASREYGTDTQYF.

V is TRBV28 and J is TRBJ2-7, with no clear D. With 6 bases removed from V and 3 bases from J, the gap between germline ends came to 12 bases. Germline V gene sequence: CDR1 MDHEN, CDR2 SYDVKM. CDR3 length equals 13 residues. For the CDR3, the DNA is TGTGCCAGCAGGCTCCAAGCTAACTACGAGCAGTACTTC. This codes for CASRLQANYEQYF.

The sample holds a few counts of this clone. This chain uses TRBV6-1 with TRBJ1-4, with D perhaps TRBD1 (5 bases). The germline gives CDR1 MNHNS, CDR2 SASEGT. This CDR3 has 14 residues. With 6 bases removed from V and 6 bases from J, the gap between germline ends came to 14 bases. The CDR3 DNA follows: TGTGCCAGCAGGTCGGAGGGGATGGATGAAAAACTGTTTTTT. Translating gives CASRSEGMDEKLFF.

This clone was found many times. V usage is TRBV6-4 and J usage is TRBJ2-1; D unresolved. V lost 3 bases and J 10 bases, leaving 13 bases between the germline ends. Looked up from germline, CDR1 is MRHNA and CDR2 is SNTAGT. This CDR3 contains 13 residues. CDR3 in DNA: TGTGCCAGCAGTGATTCAGACCAGGAGGAGCAGTTCTTC. Translated, it gives CASSDSDQEEQFF.